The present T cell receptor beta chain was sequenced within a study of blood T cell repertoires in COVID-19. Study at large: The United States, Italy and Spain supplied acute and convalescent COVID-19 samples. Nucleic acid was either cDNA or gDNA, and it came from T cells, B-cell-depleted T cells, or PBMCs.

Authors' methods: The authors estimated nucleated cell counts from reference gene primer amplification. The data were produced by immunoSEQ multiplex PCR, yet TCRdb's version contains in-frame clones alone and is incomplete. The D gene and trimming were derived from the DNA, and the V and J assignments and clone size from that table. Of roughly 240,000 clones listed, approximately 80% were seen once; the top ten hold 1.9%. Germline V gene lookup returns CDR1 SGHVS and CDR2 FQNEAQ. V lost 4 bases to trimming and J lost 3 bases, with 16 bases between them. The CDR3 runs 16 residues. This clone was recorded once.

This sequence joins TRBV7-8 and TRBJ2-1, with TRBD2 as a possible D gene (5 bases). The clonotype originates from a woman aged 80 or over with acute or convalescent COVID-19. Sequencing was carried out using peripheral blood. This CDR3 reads CASSSKSKGVYNEQFF. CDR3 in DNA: TGTGCCAGCAGCTCCAAGAGTAAGGGAGTCTACAATGAGCAGTTCTTC.